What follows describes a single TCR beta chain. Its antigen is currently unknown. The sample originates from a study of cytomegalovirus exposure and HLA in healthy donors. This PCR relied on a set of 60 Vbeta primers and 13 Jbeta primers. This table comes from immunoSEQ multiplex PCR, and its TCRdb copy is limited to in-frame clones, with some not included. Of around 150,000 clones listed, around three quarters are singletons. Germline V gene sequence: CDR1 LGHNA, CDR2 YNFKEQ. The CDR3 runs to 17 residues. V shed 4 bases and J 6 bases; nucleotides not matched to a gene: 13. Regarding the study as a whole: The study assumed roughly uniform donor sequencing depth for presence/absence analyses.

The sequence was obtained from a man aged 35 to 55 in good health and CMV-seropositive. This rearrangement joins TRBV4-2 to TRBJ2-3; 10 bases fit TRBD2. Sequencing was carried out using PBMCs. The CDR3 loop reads CASSPNVAGGLGDTQYF. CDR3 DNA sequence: TGTGCCAGCAGCCCCAACGTAGCGGGGGGTTTAGGGGATACGCAGTATTTT.